The rows below give T cell receptor beta chains drawn from one sample of a study of T cell responses to AZD1222 COVID-19 vaccine. This table comes from immunoSEQ multiplex PCR, and its TCRdb copy is limited to in-frame clones, with some not included. The data show roughly 120,000 clones, more than 85% seen once. Here the sequenced sample was peripheral blood, taken on day 0 of AZD1222 vaccination. The receptor set was obtained from an adult in good health. Both conserved end residues are part of each CDR3. A D gene is named only where the DNA matches it firmly. Only part of the rows carry a size: once, few, many, or a class if the clone is expanded.

.,TRBJ1-2,TRBV4-1,TRBD1,TGCGCCAGCAGCCAAGGGTACAGGGGGAACCTCTATGGCTACACCTTC,CASSQGYRGNLYGYTF
.,TRBJ1-5,TRBV19,.,TGTGCCAGTAGCCCCTCATCAGAGTTTTTAGGGCCCCAGCATTTT,CASSPSSEFLGPQHF
.,TRBJ2-5,TRBV19,.,TGTGCCAGTAGTATAGGAACAGGACACCAAGAGACCCAGTACTTC,CASSIGTGHQETQYF
.,TRBJ2-7,TRBV6-2/TRBV6-3,.,TGTGCCAGCAGTTACTCGATCCGTCATAAACCTTACTACGAGCAGTACTTC,CASSYSIRHKPYYEQYF
.,TRBJ2-2,TRBV28,.,TGTGCCAGCAGTTTATATACGGGAGCCACCGGGGAGCTGTTTTTT,CASSLYTGATGELFF
.,TRBJ2-7,TRBV29-1,.,TGCAGCGTTGTGACATCGGGCGAGCAGTACTTC,CSVVTSGEQYF
.,TRBJ2-7,TRBV7-2,.,TGTGCCAGCAGCATAGGCGGAGGATACGAGCAGTACTTC,CASSIGGGYEQYF
.,TRBJ1-3,TRBV28,.,TGTGCCAGCAGGTTACAGGGAGCTGGAAACACCATATATTTT,CASRLQGAGNTIYF
once,TRBJ2-2,TRBV9,.,TGTGCCAGCAGCGCCATGACCAGCGGGAACACCGGGGAGCTGTTTTTT,CASSAMTSGNTGELFF
.,TRBJ1-4,TRBV10-2,TRBD1,TGCGCCAGTGGGGGAAGGGGGCGGATACTTGCAACTAATGAAAAACTGTTTTTT,CASGGRGRILATNEKLFF
.,TRBJ2-5,TRBV27,.,TGTGCCAGCCAAAGGGAAGAGACCCAGTACTTC,CASQREETQYF
.,TRBJ2-3,TRBV5-1,TRBD2,TGCGCCAGCAGCTCCCAGACTAGCGCAGATACGCAGTATTTT,CASSSQTSADTQYF
.,TRBJ2-1,TRBV19,TRBD2,TGTGCCAGTAGTAGGTCTAGCGGGAGGGAGTCCTACAATGAGCAGTTCTTC,CASSRSSGRESYNEQFF
once,TRBJ2-2,TRBV29-1,.,TGCAGCGTTGAAGGTGGGGAGCTGTTTTTT,CSVEGGELFF
.,TRBJ2-5,TRBV5-1,.,TGCGCCAGCAGCTTGGAACCCCAAGAGACCCAGTACTTC,CASSLEPQETQYF
.,TRBJ2-7,TRBV9,TRBD2,TGTGCCAGCAGCCAGGGCGGGGGAGAGCAGTACTTC,CASSQGGGEQYF
.,TRBJ2-5,TRBV5-1,TRBD1,TGCGCCAGCAGCCCGGGGGCAGGGGGCTCTCAAGAGACCCAGTACTTC,CASSPGAGGSQETQYF
.,TRBJ2-1,TRBV5-1,.,TGCGCCAGCAGCCCCCAAGGGTCCCTCAATGAGCAGTTCTTC,CASSPQGSLNEQFF
.,TRBJ2-2,TRBV27,.,TGTGCCAGCTTCGGGTCGAACACCGGGGAGCTGTTTTTT,CASFGSNTGELFF
.,TRBJ1-3,TRBV5-1,.,TGCGCCAGCAGCTTGGAGGGGTACGGAAACACCATATATTTT,CASSLEGYGNTIYF
.,TRBJ2-7,TRBV28,.,TGTGCCAGCAGTTTTCTTCGGGAGCAGTACTTC,CASSFLREQYF
.,TRBJ1-5,TRBV19,TRBD1,TGTGCCAGTAGACGGGACAGAGATCAGCCCCAGCATTTT,CASRRDRDQPQHF
.,TRBJ1-1,TRBV5-1,TRBD1,TGCGCCAGCAGCGACGGACAGGGGGGCTCTGAAGCTTTCTTT,CASSDGQGGSEAFF
.,TRBJ1-3,TRBV7-9,.,TGTGCCAGCAGCTTATGGGACTCTGGAAACACCATATATTTT,CASSLWDSGNTIYF
.,TRBJ2-3,TRBV11-2,.,TGTGCCAGCAGCTTTGGCTCAGCGGGCGAGCCGGGCACAGATACGCAGTATTTT,CASSFGSAGEPGTDTQYF
.,TRBJ2-7,TRBV7-9,.,TGTGCCAGCGTCCCTCGTGACGGGCCTGTCGGCCTTCACTTC,CASVPRDGPVGLHF
.,TRBJ1-2,TRBV21-1,.,TGTGCCAGCAGCAAAGTGGGGGCTCCAGCTGGCTACACCTTC,CASSKVGAPAGYTF
.,TRBJ1-3,TRBV18,.,TGTGCCAGCATCACCGGGGGGAGCTCTGGAAACACCATATATTTT,CASITGGSSGNTIYF
.,TRBJ2-7,TRBV27,TRBD1,TGTGCCAGCAGTTTAGCAGGGGGAAAAGGCGAGCAGTACTTC,CASSLAGGKGEQYF
.,TRBJ1-3,TRBV28,.,TGTGCCAGCAGTTTATCAGGGTTGGGAAACACCATATATTTT,CASSLSGLGNTIYF
.,TRBJ2-1,TRBV21-1,.,TGTGCCAGCAGCGCACGGGACCCCCATCGAATCTACAATGAGCAGTTCTTC,CASSARDPHRIYNEQFF